Described below is a single T cell receptor (beta chain) sequence and its context. The germline V gene has CDR1 SGHTA and CDR2 FQGNSA. Trimming shortened V by 6 bases and J by 0 bases, and 14 bases separated the two germline ends. This CDR3 is 15 amino acids long. This record belongs to a study of blood T cell repertoires in COVID-19. Study in general: Acute-phase and convalescent COVID-19 samples originated in the United States, Italy and Spain. T cells, B-cell-depleted T cells, or PBMCs provided the cDNA or gDNA that served as material.

Authors' analysis steps: Amplification from reference gene primers served as the basis for estimated nucleated cell counts. The table came from immunoSEQ multiplex PCR; TCRdb's copy has only in-frame clones and leaves some out. The DNA gave D and trimming, while V, J and clone size come from that table. The sample holds tens of thousands of clones, around 83% seen once. The TCR originated in a human donor in a cohort sampled during active or convalescent COVID-19. The chain combines TRBV7-2 with TRBJ1-1; D perhaps matches TRBD1 (6 bases). The sample taken for sequencing was peripheral blood. In nucleotides, the CDR3 is TGTGCCAGCAGATACAGCCAGGGGTTGAACACTGAAGCTTTCTTT. Protein product: CASRYSQGLNTEAFF.